Each of the 22 T cell receptor beta chains below was sequenced from the same sample in a study of T cells after yellow fever vaccination. Via MiXCR, TCRdb re-called the 5' RACE reads, giving one row per CDR3 protein. The data contain around 400,000 distinct CDR3 sequences, approximately 10% of them singletons. The sequencing used PBMCs, collected on the day of the first yellow fever vaccination. Source of these receptors: a man aged 18 to 29 who received the YFV17D yellow fever vaccine.

This clonotype was found a few times. V usage is TRBV2 and J usage is TRBJ2-2; TRBD2 aligns across 7 bases. The germline CDR1 and CDR2 sequences are SNHLY and FYNNEI. The CDR3 is made up of 16 amino acids. J lost 3 bases, V lost 0 bases, and 4 bases had no gene match. This chain's CDR3 is CASSEARAGYTGELFF. DNA for the CDR3: TGTGCCAGCAGTGAAGCTCGAGCGGGGTACACCGGGGAGCTGTTTTTT.

This clonotype was seen more than once but under ten times. The chain employs TRBV12-3 or TRBV12-4 and TRBJ2-1, with TRBD1 matching over 9 bases. The CDR3 has 15 residues. With 4 bases clipped from V and 9 bases from J, the junction kept 10 bases outside the gene matches. The CDR3 coding sequence is TGTGCCAGCAGTTCAAACAGGGGGCTTGAGGGTGAGCAGTTCTTC. Residues: CASSSNRGLEGEQFF.

The CDR3 bases are TGTGCCAGCGGGGACAGGGATTCCTACAATGAGCAGTTCTTC. Its translation: CASGDRDSYNEQFF. The chain has TRBV2 and TRBJ2-1, with 9 bases identical to TRBD1. CDR3 length: 14 amino acids. The germline V gene has CDR1 SNHLY and CDR2 FYNNEI. V was pared by 8 bases and J by 1 base, with 3 bases of the junction left unmatched.

The chain couples TRBV2 to TRBJ2-1; D tentatively reads TRBD1 or TRBD2 (5 bases each). CDR3 size: 16 residues. V dropped 0 bases and J dropped 0 bases, with 9 bases sitting between them. Germline lookup yields CDR1 SNHLY and CDR2 FYNNEI. CDR3 coding DNA: TGTGCCAGCAGTGAAGCTCAGAGGGGCTCCTACAATGAGCAGTTCTTC. Protein: CASSEAQRGSYNEQFF.

This clonotype has more than one count but fewer than ten. The J gene is TRBJ1-5, the V gene TRBV29-1; tentatively, D is TRBD1 (5 bases). The CDR3 is 13 residues long. Between the trimmed V and J ends, which lost 7 bases and 3 bases, there was a span of 13 bases. Germline CDR1 SQVTM, CDR2 ANQGSEA. The CDR3 DNA reads TGCAGCGCGGGGGACCGGTACAATCAGCCCCAGCATTTT. It specifies CSAGDRYNQPQHF.

This clonotype was recorded many times. The CDR3, as DNA: TGTGCCATAGACGATGGCTACACCTTC. Its protein product is CAIDDGYTF. The chain recombines TRBV7-9 with TRBJ1-2; no clear D. Germline V lookup: CDR1 SEHNR, CDR2 FQNEAQ (reference sequence). This CDR3 region has 9 residues. V was pared by 10 bases and J by 6 bases, with 6 bases between.

This clonotype has more than one count but fewer than ten. The V gene is TRBV29-1, the J gene TRBJ1-4; D gene unclear. From germline, CDR1 is SQVTM and CDR2 ANQGSEA. The CDR3 consists of 13 residues. Trimming removed 6 bases at V and 6 bases at J, with 14 bases between. CDR3 region: CSVTTNDHEKLFF. The CDR3 coding sequence is TGCAGCGTGACGACAAACGATCATGAAAAACTGTTTTTT.

This clonotype was observed a handful of times. The CDR3 protein is CASSLVGGLSQETQYF. The CDR3 nucleotides are TGTGCCAGCAGCTTAGTTGGGGGGTTGTCCCAGGAGACCCAGTACTTC. The chain links TRBV7-2 to TRBJ2-5; maybe TRBD2 (6 bases). The V gene's germline CDR1 is SGHTA and CDR2 FQGNSA. With 1 base removed from V and 5 bases from J, the gap between germline ends came to 17 bases. The CDR3 runs 16 residues.

The rearrangement links TRBV10-3 to TRBJ2-3; weak D call: TRBD2 (6 bases). With 7 bases removed from V and 3 bases from J, the gap between germline ends came to 17 bases. The CDR3 length is 15 residues. Germline V gene sequence: CDR1 ENHRY, CDR2 SYGVKD. Here the CDR3 DNA reads TGTGCCATCATGATAGGCGGGGCCCGGACAGATACGCAGTATTTT. Its protein product is CAIMIGGARTDTQYF.

V usage is TRBV7-3 and J usage is TRBJ2-3, with 16 bases that match TRBD2. V was pared by 5 bases and J by 1 base, with 6 bases of the junction left unmatched. This CDR3 spans 18 amino acids. The germline V gene has CDR1 SGHTA and CDR2 FQGTGA. DNA of the CDR3: TGTGCCAGCAGCGACGGGACTAGCGGGGGGGCCGGCACAGATACGCAGTATTTT. Amino acid sequence: CASSDGTSGGAGTDTQYF.

In its sample, this clonotype was seen a few times. The chain is built from TRBV20-1 and TRBJ2-7, with a tentative D call TRBD1 (6 bases). CDR1 and CDR2 (germline): DFQATT, SNEGSKA (reference sequence). Trimming stripped 4 bases from V and 0 bases from J, with 10 bases between. CDR3 length equals 13 residues. The CDR3 is CSAIGQSSYEQYF. The DNA of the CDR3 is TGCAGTGCTATCGGACAGAGCTCCTACGAGCAGTACTTC.

This clonotype was detected only a few times. This chain links TRBV29-1 with TRBJ2-3; 8 bases agree with TRBD2. This CDR3 region has 16 residues. J was trimmed by 3 bases and V by 4 bases; bases with no gene match: 12. The germline V gene has CDR1 SQVTM and CDR2 ANQGSEA. The CDR3 sequence: CSVVGRGGFPTDTQYF. DNA of the CDR3: TGCAGCGTTGTCGGCCGGGGGGGCTTCCCGACAGATACGCAGTATTTT.

V and J are TRBV20-1 and TRBJ2-3; D assignment may be TRBD1 or TRBD2 (5 bases each). The germline CDR1 and CDR2 sequences are DFQATT and SNEGSKA (reference sequence). This CDR3 region has 13 residues. The V end was cut by 6 bases, the J end by 3 bases, with 13 bases between. The CDR3 DNA sequence: TGCAGTGCGGGGGTTCCGGGGACAGATACGCAGTATTTT. Protein: CSAGVPGTDTQYF.

The chain couples TRBV9 to TRBJ2-3; D remains ambiguous. V was cut by 2 bases and J by 6 bases, with 10 bases left in between. CDR3 size: 13 residues. Germline V gives CDR1 SGDLS, CDR2 YYNGEE. The CDR3 loop is CASSVPASDTQYF. The CDR3 DNA follows: TGTGCCAGCAGCGTCCCGGCTAGTGATACGCAGTATTTT.

J is TRBJ1-3 and V is TRBV25-1; no firm D call. CDR1 MGHDK and CDR2 SYGVNS come from the germline V gene. CDR3 length: 15 amino acids. V was pared by 1 base and J by 0 bases, with 7 bases between. The CDR3 spells CASSEFRSSGNTIYF. CDR3 sequence (DNA): TGTGCCAGCAGTGAATTTAGGAGCTCTGGAAACACCATATATTTT. Full variable domain (remainder filled in from reference TRBV25-1 and TRBJ1-3): EADIYQTPRYLVIGTGKKITLECSQTMGHDKMYWYQQDPGMELHLIHYSYGVNSTEKGDLSSESTVSRIRTEHFPLTLESARPSHTSQYLCASSEFRSSGNTIYFGEGSWLTVV.

This clonotype was seen repeatedly, ten times or more. CDR3 DNA: TGCGCCAGCAGCGCGGGACAGGGGGCTTACAATGAGCAGTTCTTC. This translates into CASSAGQGAYNEQFF. The V call is TRBV5-1, the J call TRBJ2-1; 12 positions agree with TRBD1. The CDR3 totals 15 residues. Per germline, CDR1 SGHRS and CDR2 YFSETQ. V dropped 4 bases and J dropped 4; count of bases not matched to a gene: 3.

The chain is built from TRBV19 and TRBJ2-2; TRBD1 matches 8 bases. The V gene end was trimmed by 5 bases and the J gene end by 6 bases; junction bases not matched to a gene: 11. Looked up from germline, CDR1 is LNHDA and CDR2 is SQIVND (reference sequence). The CDR3 runs to 16 residues. In nucleotides, the CDR3 is TGTGCCAGTAGTTTTAACAGGGGGAAAAAGCCCGGGGAGCTGTTTTTT. Residues: CASSFNRGKKPGELFF.

CDR3 DNA: TGTGCCAGCAGCGTCGGACCGCCCGGCTCTGGAAACACCATATATTTT. The encoded protein is CASSVGPPGSGNTIYF. The genes are TRBV9 and TRBJ1-3; no definite D call. The V end lost 2 bases, the J end lost 0 bases, and 12 bases lay between the germline ends. The CDR3 spans 16 residues. CDR1 SGDLS and CDR2 YYNGEE come from the germline V gene.

There are many counts of this clonotype. The chain uses TRBV19 and TRBJ2-3; a weak D match, TRBD1 (5 bases). Trimming removed 6 bases from V and 4 bases from J, with 11 bases in between. This CDR3 spans 13 amino acids. Germline lookup yields CDR1 LNHDA and CDR2 SQIVND (reference sequence). The CDR3 DNA sequence: TGTGCCAGTAGAGGATCACAGGCAGATACGCAGTATTTT. Encoded protein: CASRGSQADTQYF.

The chain couples TRBV4-3 to TRBJ1-1; 7 bases map to TRBD1. Germline V gene sequence: CDR1 LGHNA, CDR2 YSLEER. With 0 bases clipped from V and 9 bases from J, the junction kept 10 bases outside the gene matches. The CDR3 sequence is 15 residues long. CDR3 sequence: CASSQDEGARGQAFF. The CDR3 DNA follows: TGCGCCAGCAGCCAAGATGAGGGGGCGCGGGGGCAAGCTTTCTTT.

A few counts support this clonotype. V is TRBV7-2 and J is TRBJ2-3, with D possibly TRBD2 on 5 matching bases. This CDR3 has 15 residues. CDR1 is SGHTA and CDR2 is FQGNSA in the germline V gene. V lost 7 bases, J lost 5 bases, and 19 bases lay in between. The CDR3 DNA sequence: TGTGCCAGCATCTCTGGGAGCGACTGGGTAGATACGCAGTATTTT. As protein: CASISGSDWVDTQYF.

This clonotype was counted between two and nine times. V usage is TRBV2 and J usage is TRBJ2-3, with 7 bases aligning to TRBD2. Germline V CDR1 and CDR2: SNHLY, FYNNEI. CDR3 length: 15 amino acids. V trimming: 6 bases; J trimming: 2 bases; junction bases outside the gene matches: 8. CDR3 sequence (DNA): TGTGCCAGCAGGGGACTAACCAGAGTCACAGATACGCAGTATTTT. Its translation is CASRGLTRVTDTQYF.